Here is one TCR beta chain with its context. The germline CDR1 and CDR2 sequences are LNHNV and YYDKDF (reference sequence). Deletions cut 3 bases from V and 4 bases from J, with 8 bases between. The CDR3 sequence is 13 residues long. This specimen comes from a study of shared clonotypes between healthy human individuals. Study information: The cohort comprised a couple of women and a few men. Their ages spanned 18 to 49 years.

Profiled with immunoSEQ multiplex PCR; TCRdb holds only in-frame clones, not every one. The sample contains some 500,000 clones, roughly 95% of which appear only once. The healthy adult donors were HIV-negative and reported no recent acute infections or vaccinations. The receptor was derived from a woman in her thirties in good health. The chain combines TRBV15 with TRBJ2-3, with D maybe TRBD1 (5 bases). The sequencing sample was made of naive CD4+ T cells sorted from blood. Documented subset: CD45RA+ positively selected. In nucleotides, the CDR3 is TGTGCCACCAGCAGGCTAGGGGCAGATACGCAGTATTTT. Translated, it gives CATSRLGADTQYF.